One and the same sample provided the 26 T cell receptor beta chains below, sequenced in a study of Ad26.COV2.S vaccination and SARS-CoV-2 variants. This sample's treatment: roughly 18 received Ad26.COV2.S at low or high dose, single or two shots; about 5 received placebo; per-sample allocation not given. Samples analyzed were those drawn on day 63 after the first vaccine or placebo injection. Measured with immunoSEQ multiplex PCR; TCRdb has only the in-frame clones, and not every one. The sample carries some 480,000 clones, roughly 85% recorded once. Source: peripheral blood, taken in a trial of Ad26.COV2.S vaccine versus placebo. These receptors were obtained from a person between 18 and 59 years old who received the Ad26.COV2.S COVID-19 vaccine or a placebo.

CDR3 in amino acids: CASIWGETQYF. DNA for the CDR3: TGTGCCAGCATCTGGGGGGAGACCCAGTACTTC. V and J are TRBV5-4 and TRBJ2-5; either TRBD1 or TRBD2 may supply D (5 bases each). The germline CDR1 and CDR2 sequences are SGHNT and YYREEE (reference sequence). V was cut by 6 bases and J by 5 bases, with 8 bases left in between. The CDR3 is 11 residues long.

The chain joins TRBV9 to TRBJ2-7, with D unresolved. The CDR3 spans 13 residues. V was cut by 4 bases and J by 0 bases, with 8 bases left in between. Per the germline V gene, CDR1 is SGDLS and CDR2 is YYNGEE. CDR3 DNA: TGTGCCAGCAGCTCGGAGCGCTCCTACGAGCAGTACTTC. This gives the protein CASSSERSYEQYF. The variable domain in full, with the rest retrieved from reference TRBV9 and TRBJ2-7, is DSGVTQTPKHLITATGQRVTLRCSPRSGDLSVYWYQQSLDQGLQFLIQYYNGEERAKGNILERFSAQQFPDLHSELNLSSLELGDSALYFCASSSERSYEQYFGPGTRLTVT.

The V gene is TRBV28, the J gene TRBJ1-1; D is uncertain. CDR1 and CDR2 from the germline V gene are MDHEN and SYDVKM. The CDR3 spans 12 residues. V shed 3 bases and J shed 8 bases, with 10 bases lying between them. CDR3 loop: CASSFSWAEAFF. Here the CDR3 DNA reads TGTGCCAGCAGTTTCAGCTGGGCGGAAGCTTTCTTT.

Here the CDR3 DNA reads TGTGCCAGCAGCGTAGCGGGACAGGTCCTGGCCGGAGCTGGAAACACCATATATTTT. Translated, it gives CASSVAGQVLAGAGNTIYF. This chain joins TRBV9 and TRBJ1-3, with TRBD1 identical over 8 bases. This CDR3 is 19 amino acids long. The ends lost 0 bases at V and 2 bases at J; junction bases unmatched: 13. Germline-derived CDR1 and CDR2 are SGDLS and YYNGEE. The entire variable domain, with the rest obtained from reference TRBV9 and TRBJ1-3, is as follows: DSGVTQTPKHLITATGQRVTLRCSPRSGDLSVYWYQQSLDQGLQFLIQYYNGEERAKGNILERFSAQQFPDLHSELNLSSLELGDSALYFCASSVAGQVLAGAGNTIYFGEGSWLTVV.

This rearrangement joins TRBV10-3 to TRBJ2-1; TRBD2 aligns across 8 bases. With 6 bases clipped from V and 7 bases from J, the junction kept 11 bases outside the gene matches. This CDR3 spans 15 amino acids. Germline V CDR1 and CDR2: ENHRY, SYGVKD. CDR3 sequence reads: CAIRPGLESLNEQFF. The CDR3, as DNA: TGTGCCATCAGGCCGGGACTAGAGTCCCTTAATGAGCAGTTCTTC.

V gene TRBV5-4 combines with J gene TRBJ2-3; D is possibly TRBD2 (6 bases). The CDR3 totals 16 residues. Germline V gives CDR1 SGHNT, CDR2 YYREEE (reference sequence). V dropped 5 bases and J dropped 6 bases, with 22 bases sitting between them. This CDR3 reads CASRTRPVGGLDTQYF. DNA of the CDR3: TGTGCCAGCAGAACCCGTCCAGTCGGGGGTTTGGATACGCAGTATTTT. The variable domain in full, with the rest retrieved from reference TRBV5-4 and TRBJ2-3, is ETGVTQSPTHLIKTRGQQVTLRCSSQSGHNTVSWYQQALGQGPQFIFQYYREEENGRGNFPPRFSGLQFPNYSSELNVNALELDDSALYLCASRTRPVGGLDTQYFGPGTRLTVL.

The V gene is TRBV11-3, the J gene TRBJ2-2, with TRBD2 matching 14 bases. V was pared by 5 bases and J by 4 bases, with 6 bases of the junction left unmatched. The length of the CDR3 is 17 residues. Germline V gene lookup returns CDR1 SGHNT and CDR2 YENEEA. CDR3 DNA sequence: TGTGCCAGCAGCCCGACTAGCGGGAGGGCCGCCACCGGGGAGCTGTTTTTT. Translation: CASSPTSGRAATGELFF.

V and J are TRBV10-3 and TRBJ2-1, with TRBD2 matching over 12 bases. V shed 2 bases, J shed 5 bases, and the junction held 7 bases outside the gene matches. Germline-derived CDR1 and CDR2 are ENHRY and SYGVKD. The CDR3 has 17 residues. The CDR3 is CAISEPTTSGSHNEQFF. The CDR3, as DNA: TGTGCCATCAGTGAGCCTACGACTAGCGGGAGCCACAATGAGCAGTTCTTC.

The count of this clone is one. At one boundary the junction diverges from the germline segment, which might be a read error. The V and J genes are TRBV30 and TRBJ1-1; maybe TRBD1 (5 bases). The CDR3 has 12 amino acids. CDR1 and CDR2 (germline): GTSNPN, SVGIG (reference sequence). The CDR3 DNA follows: TGTGCCTGGAGTCCCGGCTCCCCGACAGCCGGCTTT. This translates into CAWSPGSPTAGF.

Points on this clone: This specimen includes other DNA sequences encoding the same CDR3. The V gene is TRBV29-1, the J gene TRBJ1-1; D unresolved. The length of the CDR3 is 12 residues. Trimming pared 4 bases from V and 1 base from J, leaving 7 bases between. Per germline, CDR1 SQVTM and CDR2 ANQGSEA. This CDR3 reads CSVVRGNTEAFF. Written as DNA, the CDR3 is TGCAGCGTTGTTAGAGGGAACACTGAAGCTTTCTTT.

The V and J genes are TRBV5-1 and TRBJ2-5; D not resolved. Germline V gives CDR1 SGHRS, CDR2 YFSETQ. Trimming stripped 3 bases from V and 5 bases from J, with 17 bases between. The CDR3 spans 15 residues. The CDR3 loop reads CASSSGGGALETQYF. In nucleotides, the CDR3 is TGCGCCAGCAGCTCCGGCGGTGGAGCTCTGGAGACCCAGTACTTC.

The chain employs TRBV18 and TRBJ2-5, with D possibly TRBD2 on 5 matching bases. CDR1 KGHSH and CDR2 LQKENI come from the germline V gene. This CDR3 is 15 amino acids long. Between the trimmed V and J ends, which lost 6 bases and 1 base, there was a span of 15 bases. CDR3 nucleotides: TGTGCCAGCTCCCTCACCACTAGTCTCCAAGAGACCCAGTACTTC. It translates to CASSLTTSLQETQYF.

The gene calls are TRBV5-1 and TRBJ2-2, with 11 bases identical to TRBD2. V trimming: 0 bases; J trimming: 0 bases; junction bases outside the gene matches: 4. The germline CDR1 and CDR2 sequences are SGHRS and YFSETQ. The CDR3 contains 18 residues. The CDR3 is CASSLVGLAASNTGELFF. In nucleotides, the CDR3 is TGCGCCAGCAGCTTGGTGGGACTAGCGGCTTCGAACACCGGGGAGCTGTTTTTT.

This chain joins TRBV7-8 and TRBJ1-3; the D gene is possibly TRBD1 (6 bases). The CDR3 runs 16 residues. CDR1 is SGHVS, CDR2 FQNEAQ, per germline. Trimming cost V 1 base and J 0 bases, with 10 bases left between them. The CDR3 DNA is TGTGCCAGCAGCTTAGATCCAGGGGCCTCTGGAAACACCATATATTTT. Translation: CASSLDPGASGNTIYF.

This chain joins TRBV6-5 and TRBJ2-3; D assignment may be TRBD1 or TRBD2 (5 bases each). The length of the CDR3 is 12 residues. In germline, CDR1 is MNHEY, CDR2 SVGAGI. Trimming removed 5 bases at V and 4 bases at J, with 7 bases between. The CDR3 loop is CASSRDADTQYF. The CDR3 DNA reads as TGTGCCAGCAGTCGGGACGCAGATACGCAGTATTTT.

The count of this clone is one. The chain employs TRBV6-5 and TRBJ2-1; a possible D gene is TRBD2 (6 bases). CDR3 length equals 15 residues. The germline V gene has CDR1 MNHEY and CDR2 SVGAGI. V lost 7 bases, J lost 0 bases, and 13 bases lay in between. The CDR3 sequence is CASIRSGGSYNEQFF. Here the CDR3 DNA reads TGTGCCAGCATCCGGTCCGGGGGCTCCTACAATGAGCAGTTCTTC.

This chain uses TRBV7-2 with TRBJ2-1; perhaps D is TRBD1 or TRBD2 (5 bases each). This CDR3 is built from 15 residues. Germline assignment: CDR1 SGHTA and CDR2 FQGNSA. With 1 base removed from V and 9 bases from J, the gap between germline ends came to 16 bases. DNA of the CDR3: TGTGCCAGCAGCTTAGAGGGGCTAGGCGGAGGTGAGCAGTTCTTC. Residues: CASSLEGLGGGEQFF.

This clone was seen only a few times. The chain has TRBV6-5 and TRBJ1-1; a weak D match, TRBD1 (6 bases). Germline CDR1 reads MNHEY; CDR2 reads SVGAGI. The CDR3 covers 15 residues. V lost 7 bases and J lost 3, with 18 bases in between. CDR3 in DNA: TGTGCCAGCACCCACTTCTGGAGGGGGGACACTGAAGCTTTCTTT. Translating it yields CASTHFWRGDTEAFF.

The CDR3 DNA reads as TGTGCCAGCAGTCCTTTTCGGGGAGAGCAGTTCTTC. Its protein product is CASSPFRGEQFF. J is TRBJ2-1 and V is TRBV6-6; a weak D match, TRBD2 (5 bases). Germline CDR1 is MNHNY and CDR2 is SVGAGI (reference sequence). Deletions cut 5 bases from V and 10 bases from J, with 12 bases between. This CDR3 is 12 amino acids long.

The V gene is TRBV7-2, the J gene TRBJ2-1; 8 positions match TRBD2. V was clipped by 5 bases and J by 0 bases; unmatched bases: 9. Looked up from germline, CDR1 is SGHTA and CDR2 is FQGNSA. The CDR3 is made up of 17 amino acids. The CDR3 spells CASSPGGGGSSYNEQFF. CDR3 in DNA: TGTGCCAGCAGCCCCGGGGGGGGCGGGAGCTCCTACAATGAGCAGTTCTTC.

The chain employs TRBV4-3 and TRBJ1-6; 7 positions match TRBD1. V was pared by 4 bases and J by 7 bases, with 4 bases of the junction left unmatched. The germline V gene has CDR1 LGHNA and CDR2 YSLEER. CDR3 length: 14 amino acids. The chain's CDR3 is CASSRGQENSPLHF. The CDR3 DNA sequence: TGCGCCAGCAGCCGAGGACAGGAGAATTCACCCCTCCACTTT.

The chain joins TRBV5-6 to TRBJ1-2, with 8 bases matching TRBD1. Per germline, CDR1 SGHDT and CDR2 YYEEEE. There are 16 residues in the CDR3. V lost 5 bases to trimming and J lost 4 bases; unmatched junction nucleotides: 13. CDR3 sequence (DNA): TGTGCCAGCAGGCCCACCGGACAGGGACTTACCTATGGCTACACCTTC. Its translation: CASRPTGQGLTYGYTF.

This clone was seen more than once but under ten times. The DNA for the CDR3 is TGTGCCAGCAGCGTAGCTATAGTGGGGAGCTACGAGCAGTACTTC. Its translation is CASSVAIVGSYEQYF. This chain connects TRBV9 to TRBJ2-7; perhaps TRBD2 as D (5 bases). The CDR3 sequence is 15 residues long. The V gene's germline CDR1 is SGDLS and CDR2 YYNGEE. Trimming took 0 bases from V and 3 from J, leaving 13 bases between them.

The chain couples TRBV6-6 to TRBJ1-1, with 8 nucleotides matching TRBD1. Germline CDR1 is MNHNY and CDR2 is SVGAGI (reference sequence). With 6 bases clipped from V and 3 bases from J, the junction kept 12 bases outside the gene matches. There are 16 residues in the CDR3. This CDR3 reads CASRTSGGAWDTEAFF. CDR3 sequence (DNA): TGTGCCAGCAGGACATCAGGGGGCGCGTGGGACACTGAAGCTTTCTTT.

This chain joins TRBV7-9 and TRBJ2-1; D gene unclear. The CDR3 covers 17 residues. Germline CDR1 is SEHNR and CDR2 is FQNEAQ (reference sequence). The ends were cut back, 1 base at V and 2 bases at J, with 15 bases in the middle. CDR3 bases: TGTGCCAGCAGCTTAGTAGTGGGTCGGGCTCCCTACAATGAGCAGTTCTTC. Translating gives CASSLVVGRAPYNEQFF.

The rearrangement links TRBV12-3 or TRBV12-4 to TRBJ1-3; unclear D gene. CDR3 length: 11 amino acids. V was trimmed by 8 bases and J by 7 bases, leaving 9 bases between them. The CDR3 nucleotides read TGTGCCAGCCGTTGGTCGAACACCATATATTTT. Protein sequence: CASRWSNTIYF.